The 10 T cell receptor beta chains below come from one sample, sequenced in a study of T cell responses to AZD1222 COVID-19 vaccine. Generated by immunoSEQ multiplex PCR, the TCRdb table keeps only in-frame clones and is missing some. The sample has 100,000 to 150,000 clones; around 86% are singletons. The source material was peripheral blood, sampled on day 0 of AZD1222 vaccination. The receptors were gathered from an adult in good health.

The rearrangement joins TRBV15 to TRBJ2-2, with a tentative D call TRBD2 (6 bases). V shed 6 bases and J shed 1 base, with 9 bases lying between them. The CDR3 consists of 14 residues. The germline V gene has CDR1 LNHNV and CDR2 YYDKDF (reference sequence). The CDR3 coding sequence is TGTGCCACCAGGGACTATCGGAACACCGGGGAGCTGTTTTTT. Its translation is CATRDYRNTGELFF.

The CDR3 protein is CASSQSGGNEQFF. CDR3 DNA: TGTGCCAGCAGCCAATCAGGGGGCAATGAGCAGTTCTTC. This chain uses TRBV3-1 (or the pseudogene TRBV3-2) with TRBJ2-1; 7 bases are shared with TRBD1. The V and J ends lost 2 bases and 6 bases, in that order; junction bases with no gene match: 1. The CDR3 contains 13 residues. Germline lookup yields CDR1 LGHDT and CDR2 YNNKEL (reference sequence).

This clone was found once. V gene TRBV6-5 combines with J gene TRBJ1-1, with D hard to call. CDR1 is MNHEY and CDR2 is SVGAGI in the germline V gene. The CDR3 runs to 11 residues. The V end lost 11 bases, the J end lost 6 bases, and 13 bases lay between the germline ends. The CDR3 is CAAKSGSEAFF. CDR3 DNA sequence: TGTGCCGCCAAATCGGGCTCTGAAGCTTTCTTT.

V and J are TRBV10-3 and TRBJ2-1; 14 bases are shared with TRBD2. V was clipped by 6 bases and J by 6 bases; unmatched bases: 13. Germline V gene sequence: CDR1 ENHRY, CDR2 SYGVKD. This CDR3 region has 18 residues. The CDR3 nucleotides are TGTGCCATCAGCACCGGGACTAGCGGGGGAGAACCTGTCAATGAGCAGTTCTTC. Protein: CAISTGTSGGEPVNEQFF.

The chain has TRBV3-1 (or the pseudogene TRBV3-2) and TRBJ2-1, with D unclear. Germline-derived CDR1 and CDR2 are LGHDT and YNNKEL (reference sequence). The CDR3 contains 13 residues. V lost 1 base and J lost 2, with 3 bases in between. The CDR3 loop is CASSQAAYNEQFF. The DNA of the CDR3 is TGTGCCAGCAGCCAAGCGGCCTACAATGAGCAGTTCTTC.

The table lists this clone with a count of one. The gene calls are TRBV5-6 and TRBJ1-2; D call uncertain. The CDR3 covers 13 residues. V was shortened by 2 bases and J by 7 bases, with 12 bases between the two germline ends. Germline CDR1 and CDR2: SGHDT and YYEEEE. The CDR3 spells CASSFDRGPGYTF. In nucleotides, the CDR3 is TGTGCCAGCAGCTTCGACCGAGGACCTGGCTACACCTTC.

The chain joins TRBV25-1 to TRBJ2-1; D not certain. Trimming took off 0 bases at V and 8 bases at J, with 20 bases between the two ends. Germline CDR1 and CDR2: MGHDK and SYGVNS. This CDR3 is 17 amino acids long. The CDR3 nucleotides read TGTGCCAGCAGTGAATATGGCGGCGACTCCCCTGTGGATGAGCAGTTCTTC. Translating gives CASSEYGGDSPVDEQFF.

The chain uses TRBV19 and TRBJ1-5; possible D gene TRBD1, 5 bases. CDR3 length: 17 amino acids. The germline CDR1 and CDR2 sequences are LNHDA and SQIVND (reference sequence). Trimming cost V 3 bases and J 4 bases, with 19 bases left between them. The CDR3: CASSISEAGHPNQPQHF. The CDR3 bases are TGTGCCAGTAGTATCAGTGAGGCGGGGCACCCAAATCAGCCCCAGCATTTT.

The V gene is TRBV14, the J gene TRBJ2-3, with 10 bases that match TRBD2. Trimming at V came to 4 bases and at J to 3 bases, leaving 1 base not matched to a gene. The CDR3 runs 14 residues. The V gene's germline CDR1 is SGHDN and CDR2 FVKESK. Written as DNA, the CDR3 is TGTGCCAGCAGCCCGGGACTAGCGACAGATACGCAGTATTTT. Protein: CASSPGLATDTQYF.

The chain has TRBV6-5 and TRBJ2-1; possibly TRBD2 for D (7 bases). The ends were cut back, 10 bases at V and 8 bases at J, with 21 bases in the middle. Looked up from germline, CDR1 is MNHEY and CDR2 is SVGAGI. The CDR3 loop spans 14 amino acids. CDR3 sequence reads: CATPMGGPEDEQFF. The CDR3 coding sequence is TGTGCCACCCCTATGGGGGGGCCGGAGGATGAGCAGTTCTTC.